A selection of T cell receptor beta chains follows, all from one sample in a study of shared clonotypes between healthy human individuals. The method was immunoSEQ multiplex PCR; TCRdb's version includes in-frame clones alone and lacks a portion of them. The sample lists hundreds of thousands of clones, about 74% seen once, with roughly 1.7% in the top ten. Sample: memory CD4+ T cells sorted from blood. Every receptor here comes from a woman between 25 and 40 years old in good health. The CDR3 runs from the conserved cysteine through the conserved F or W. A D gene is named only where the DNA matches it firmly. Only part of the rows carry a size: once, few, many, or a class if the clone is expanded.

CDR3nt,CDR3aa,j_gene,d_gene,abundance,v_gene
TGTGCCAGCAGACATTTTGGTCGGGATTTGAACACTGAAGCTTTCTTT,CASRHFGRDLNTEAFF,TRBJ1-1,NA,NA,TRBV11-2
TGTGCCAGCAGACGAATTGGCTCCTACGAGCAGTACTTC,CASRRIGSYEQYF,TRBJ2-7,NA,NA,TRBV6-5
TGTGCCAGTAGTATAGAGGCGGGAATACGGGATACGCAGTATTTT,CASSIEAGIRDTQYF,TRBJ2-3,NA,NA,TRBV19
TGTGCCAGCAGCTTGGCCGGGACAGGGTTGTACGAGCAGTACTTC,CASSLAGTGLYEQYF,TRBJ2-7,TRBD1,NA,TRBV5-5
TGTGCCAGCAGTCCGCCACAGGGGACGAAAAACATTCAGTACTTC,CASSPPQGTKNIQYF,TRBJ2-4,TRBD1,NA,TRBV27
TGTGCCAGGGGTGTCGGATGGACTAGCGGCTCAGACGAGCAGTACTTC,CARGVGWTSGSDEQYF,TRBJ2-7,TRBD2,NA,TRBV27
TGTGCCAGCAATTCGGCGCTACAGGGGGGTGAAAAACTGTTTTTT,CASNSALQGGEKLFF,TRBJ1-4,TRBD1,NA,TRBV7-9
TGTGCCAGTAACCTAGCGGGACAGGGAACTGGAAACACCATATATTTT,CASNLAGQGTGNTIYF,TRBJ1-3,TRBD1,NA,TRBV19
TGTGCCAGCAGCTCCGGACAGGCTCGAATGCAGTTCTTC,CASSSGQARMQFF,TRBJ2-1,TRBD1,NA,TRBV7-9
TGTGCCAGCAGCCCCCGAACGGGTAGCGGGAGGACCAATGAGCAGTTCTTC,CASSPRTGSGRTNEQFF,TRBJ2-1,TRBD2,NA,TRBV13
TGTGCCAGTAGTGACAGTGCCCCTAGCACAGATACGCAGTATTTT,CASSDSAPSTDTQYF,TRBJ2-3,NA,NA,TRBV19
TGTGCCAGCAGTTTATATCGTGGGCAAAACTATGGCTACACCTTC,CASSLYRGQNYGYTF,TRBJ1-2,NA,NA,TRBV28
TGCGCCAGCAGCTATGCCGGGGAGCTGTTTTTT,CASSYAGELFF,TRBJ2-2,NA,once,TRBV5-1
TGTGCCAGCAGTTACTCCTTAGCGGGACCCTACGAGCAGTACTTC,CASSYSLAGPYEQYF,TRBJ2-7,TRBD2,NA,TRBV6-5
TGCGCCAGCAGTCCGGACAGCCTCACCGGGGAGCTGTTTTTT,CASSPDSLTGELFF,TRBJ2-2,NA,once,TRBV5-1
TGCAGCGTTGAAGAGGGGACAGGGATCACAGATACGCAGTATTTT,CSVEEGTGITDTQYF,TRBJ2-3,TRBD1,NA,TRBV29-1
TGTGCCAGCAGCATCGGACCGAACAAGAGACCCGGGGAGCTGTTTTTT,CASSIGPNKRPGELFF,TRBJ2-2,NA,NA,TRBV5-4